This entry describes one T cell receptor (beta chain). Its antigen is still unknown. Time point indicated: peripheral blood 6 weeks after treatment start. With 9 bases removed from V and 4 bases from J, the gap between germline ends came to 15 bases. The CDR3 totals 14 residues. CDR1 is LNHDA, CDR2 SQIVND, per germline (reference sequence). The data were obtained in a study of PD-L1 blockade in urothelial cancer. In the study overall: Males with urothelial cancer arising in the bladder constituted about 85% of the roughly 30 patients. At 3 weeks (second dose) and 6 weeks after starting treatment, blood was analyzed.

Assay used: immunoSEQ multiplex PCR; TCRdb lists only in-frame clones, some missing. The data show around 110,000 clones, with approximately 90% seen just once and under 2% held by the top ten. Study results and limitations: Clones that were tumor-associated expanded more in the blood of durable-benefit patients at 3 weeks.

The sample here was PBMCs, taken around atezolizumab (anti-PD-L1) treatment. The chain joins TRBV19 to TRBJ2-2, with D perhaps TRBD2 (5 bases). This clonotype originated in a man aged 55 to 69 with urothelial cancer. The CDR3, as DNA: TGTGCCAGCGGATCGGGGAGTAGCACCGGGGAGCTGTTTTTT. Protein: CASGSGSSTGELFF.